The T cell receptor (beta chain) described here comes from a study of blood T cell repertoires in COVID-19. Study as a whole: T cells, B-cell-depleted T cells, or PBMCs provided the cDNA or gDNA that served as material.

The V gene end was trimmed by 5 bases and the J gene end by 4 bases; junction bases not matched to a gene: 4. CDR1 is MNHEY, CDR2 SVGAGI, per germline. This CDR3 is built from 13 residues. This table comes from immunoSEQ multiplex PCR, and its TCRdb copy is limited to in-frame clones, with some not included. This sample has over 85,000 clones; roughly 87% occur once, and the top ten carry 4.5%. The V gene is TRBV6-5, the J gene TRBJ2-7; 8 bases agree with TRBD1. The TCR was taken from a man between 65 and 79 years old with acute or convalescent COVID-19. Sequences were obtained from peripheral blood. The CDR3 DNA reads TGTGCCAGCAGTCCCGACAGGGGATACGAGCAGTACGTC. Its protein product is CASSPDRGYEQYV.